The TCR beta chain described here comes from a study of blood T cell repertoires in COVID-19. Study-level information: Samples of COVID-19 (acute and convalescent) were obtained from the United States, Italy and Spain.

The J segment lost 8 bases and the V segment lost 6 bases, leaving 12 bases of the junction unmatched. Germline values: CDR1 MNHNS, CDR2 SASEGT. This CDR3 has 14 amino acids. Those enrolled, adults aged roughly 18 to 90 years, came from about two dozen US areas. Before they entered the study, exposed participants had met a COVID-19 case within 2 weeks. Authors' data handling: Amplification from reference gene primers served as the basis for estimated nucleated cell counts. TCRdb's table, derived via immunoSEQ multiplex PCR, lists solely in-frame clones and lacks some. V, J and clone size are taken as reported in that table, and D and trimming were inferred from the DNA itself. The table lists over 130,000 clones, less than 85% of them singletons.

The genes are TRBV6-1 and TRBJ1-2; TRBD1 matches at 7 bases. The source of this sequence is a woman between 18 and 29 years old who had been exposed to COVID-19. The sample was PBMCs or T cells enriched from blood (not recorded which). CDR3 sequence: CASRKGDRVRGYTF. Here the CDR3 DNA reads TGTGCCAGCAGGAAAGGGGACAGAGTTAGGGGCTACACCTTC.